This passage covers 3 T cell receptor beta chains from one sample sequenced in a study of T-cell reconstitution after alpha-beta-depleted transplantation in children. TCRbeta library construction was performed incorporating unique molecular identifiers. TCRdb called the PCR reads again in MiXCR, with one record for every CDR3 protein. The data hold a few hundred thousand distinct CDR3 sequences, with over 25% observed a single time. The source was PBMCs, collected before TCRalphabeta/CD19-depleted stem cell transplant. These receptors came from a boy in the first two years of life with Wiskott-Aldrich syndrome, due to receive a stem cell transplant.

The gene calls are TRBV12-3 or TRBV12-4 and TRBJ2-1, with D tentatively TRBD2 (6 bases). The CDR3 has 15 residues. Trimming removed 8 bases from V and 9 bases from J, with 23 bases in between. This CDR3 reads CASSWRELAWSEQFF. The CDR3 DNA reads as TGTGCCAGCTCCTGGCGGGAACTTGCGTGGAGTGAGCAGTTCTTC.

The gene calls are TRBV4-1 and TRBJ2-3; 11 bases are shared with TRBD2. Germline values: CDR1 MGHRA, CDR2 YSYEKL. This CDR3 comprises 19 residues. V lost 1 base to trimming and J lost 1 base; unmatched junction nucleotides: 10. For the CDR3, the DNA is TGCGCCAGCAGCCAAGGGAGGGGAGCACTAGCGGGAGGCACAGATACGCAGTATTTT. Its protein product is CASSQGRGALAGGTDTQYF.

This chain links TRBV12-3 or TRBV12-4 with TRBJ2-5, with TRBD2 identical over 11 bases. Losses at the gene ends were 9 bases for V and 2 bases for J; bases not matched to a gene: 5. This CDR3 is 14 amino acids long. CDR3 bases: TGTGCCAGTCTTACTAGCGGGGGACAAGAGACCCAGTACTTC. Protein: CASLTSGGQETQYF.